This TCR beta chain was recovered during a study of blood T cell repertoires in COVID-19. Study in general: Both acute and convalescent COVID-19 samples were obtained from the United States, Italy and Spain. In each case, the material was cDNA or gDNA derived from T cells, B-cell-depleted T cells, or PBMCs.

Study processing details: For nucleated cells, counts were estimated from reference gene primer amplification. Some clones are missing from TCRdb's copy, which holds only in-frame ones; the method was immunoSEQ multiplex PCR. V and J calls and clone size are those listed in that table; D and trimming were worked out from the DNA. The sample has roughly 82,000 clones; roughly 78% are singletons. Per the germline V gene, CDR1 is ENHRY and CDR2 is SYGVKD. V lost 5 bases and J lost 5; bases outside the gene matches: 9. This CDR3 has 18 amino acids. V gene TRBV10-3 combines with J gene TRBJ2-2, with 15 bases aligning to TRBD2. The sequenced sample consisted of peripheral blood. The source of this sequence is a man aged 55 to 70 with acute or convalescent COVID-19. The CDR3 nucleotides are TGTGCCATCAGTCTTGGACTAGCGGGGGGGCCACTTACCGGGGAGCTGTTTTTT. It is translated as CAISLGLAGGPLTGELFF.